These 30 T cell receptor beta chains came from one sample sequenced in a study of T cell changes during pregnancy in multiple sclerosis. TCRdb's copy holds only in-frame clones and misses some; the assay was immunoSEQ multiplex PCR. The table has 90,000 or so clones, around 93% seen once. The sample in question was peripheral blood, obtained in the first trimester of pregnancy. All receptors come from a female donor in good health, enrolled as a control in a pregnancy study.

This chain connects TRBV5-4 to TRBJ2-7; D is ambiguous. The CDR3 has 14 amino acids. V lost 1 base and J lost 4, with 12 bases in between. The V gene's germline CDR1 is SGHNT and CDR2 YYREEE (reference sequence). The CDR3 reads CASSLLNSPYEQYF. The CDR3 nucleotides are TGTGCCAGCAGCTTGTTAAACTCTCCTTACGAGCAGTACTTC.

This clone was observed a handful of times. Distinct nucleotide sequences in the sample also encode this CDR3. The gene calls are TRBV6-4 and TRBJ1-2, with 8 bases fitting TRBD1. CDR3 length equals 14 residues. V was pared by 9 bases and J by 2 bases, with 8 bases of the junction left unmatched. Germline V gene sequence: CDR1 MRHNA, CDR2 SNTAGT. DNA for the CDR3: TGTGCCAGTAGCGCTGGACAGGGCAACTATGGCTACACCTTC. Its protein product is CASSAGQGNYGYTF.

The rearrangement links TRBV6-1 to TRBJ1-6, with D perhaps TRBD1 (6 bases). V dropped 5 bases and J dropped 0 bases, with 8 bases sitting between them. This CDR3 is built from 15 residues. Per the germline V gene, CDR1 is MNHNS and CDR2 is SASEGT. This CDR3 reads CASSWTVSYNSPLHF. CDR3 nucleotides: TGTGCCAGCAGTTGGACAGTCTCCTATAATTCACCCCTCCACTTT.

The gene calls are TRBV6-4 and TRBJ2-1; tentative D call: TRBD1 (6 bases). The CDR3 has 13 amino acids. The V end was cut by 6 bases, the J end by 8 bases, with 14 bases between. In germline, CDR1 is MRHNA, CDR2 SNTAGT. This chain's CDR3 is CASRDSRGYEQFF. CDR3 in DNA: TGTGCCAGCAGGGACAGTCGAGGCTATGAGCAGTTCTTC.

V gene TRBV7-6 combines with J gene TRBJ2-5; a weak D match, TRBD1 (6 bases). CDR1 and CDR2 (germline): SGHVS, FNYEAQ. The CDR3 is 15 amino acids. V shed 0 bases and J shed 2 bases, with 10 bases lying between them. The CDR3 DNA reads TGTGCCAGCAGCTTAGCCGGACAGCCGCAAGAGACCCAGTACTTC. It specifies CASSLAGQPQETQYF.

The CDR3 reads CASSKTLPPDTQYF. The CDR3 coding sequence is TGTGCCAGCAGCAAAACTCTTCCACCAGATACGCAGTATTTT. This chain links TRBV7-3 with TRBJ2-3; D ambiguous. The germline V gene has CDR1 SGHTA and CDR2 FQGTGA. V lost 5 bases and J 4 bases, leaving 13 bases between the germline ends. The CDR3 consists of 14 residues.

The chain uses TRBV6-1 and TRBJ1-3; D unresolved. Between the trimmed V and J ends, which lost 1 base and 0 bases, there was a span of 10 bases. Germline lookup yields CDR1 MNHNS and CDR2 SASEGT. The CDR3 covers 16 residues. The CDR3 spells CASSEGQFLSGNTIYF. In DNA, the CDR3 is TGTGCCAGCAGTGAAGGTCAGTTTCTCTCTGGAAACACCATATATTTT.

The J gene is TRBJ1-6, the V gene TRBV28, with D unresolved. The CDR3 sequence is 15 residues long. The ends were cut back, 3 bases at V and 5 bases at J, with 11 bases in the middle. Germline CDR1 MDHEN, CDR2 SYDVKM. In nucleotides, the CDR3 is TGTGCCAGCAGTTTCGCAGATGCCAATAATTCACCCCTCCACTTT. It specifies CASSFADANNSPLHF.

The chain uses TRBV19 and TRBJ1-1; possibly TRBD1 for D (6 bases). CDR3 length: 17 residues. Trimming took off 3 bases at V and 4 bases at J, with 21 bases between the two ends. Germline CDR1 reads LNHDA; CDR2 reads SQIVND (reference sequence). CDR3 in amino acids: CASSMGQGLNLGTEAFF. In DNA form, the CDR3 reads TGTGCCAGTAGTATGGGGCAGGGGTTGAATCTGGGCACTGAAGCTTTCTTT.

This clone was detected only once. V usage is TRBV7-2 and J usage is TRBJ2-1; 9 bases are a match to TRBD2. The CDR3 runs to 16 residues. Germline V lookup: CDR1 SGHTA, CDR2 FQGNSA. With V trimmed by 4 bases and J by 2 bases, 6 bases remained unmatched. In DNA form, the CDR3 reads TGTGCCAGCAGCTCCCTCGGCGGGGGGGCCTACAATGAGCAGTTCTTC. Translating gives CASSSLGGGAYNEQFF. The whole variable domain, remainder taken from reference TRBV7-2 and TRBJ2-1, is GAGVSQSPSNKVTEKGKDVELRCDPISGHTALYWYRQSLGQGLEFLIYFQGNSAPDKSGLPSDRFSAERTGGSVSTLTIQRTQQEDSAVYLCASSSLGGGAYNEQFFGPGTRLTVL.

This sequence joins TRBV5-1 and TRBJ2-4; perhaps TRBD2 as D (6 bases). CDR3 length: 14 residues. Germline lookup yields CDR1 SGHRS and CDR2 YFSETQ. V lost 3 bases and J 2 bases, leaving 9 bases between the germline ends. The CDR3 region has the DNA TGCGCCAGCAGCTCCGGACTATCCAAAAACATTCAGTACTTC. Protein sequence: CASSSGLSKNIQYF. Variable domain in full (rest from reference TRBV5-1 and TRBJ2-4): KAGVTQTPRYLIKTRGQQVTLSCSPISGHRSVSWYQQTPGQGLQFLFEYFSETQRNKGNFPGRFSGRQFSNSRSEMNVSTLELGDSALYLCASSSGLSKNIQYFGAGTRLSVL.

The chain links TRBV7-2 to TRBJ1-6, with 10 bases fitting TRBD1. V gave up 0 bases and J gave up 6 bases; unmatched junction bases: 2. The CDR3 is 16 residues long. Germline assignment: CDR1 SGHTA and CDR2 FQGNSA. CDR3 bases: TGTGCCAGCAGCTTAGCCGGGACAGGGGCTAATTCACCCCTCCACTTT. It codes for CASSLAGTGANSPLHF.

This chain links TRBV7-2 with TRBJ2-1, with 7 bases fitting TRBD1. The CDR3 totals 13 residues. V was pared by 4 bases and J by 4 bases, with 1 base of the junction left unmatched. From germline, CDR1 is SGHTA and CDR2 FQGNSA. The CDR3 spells CASSSDRYNEQFF. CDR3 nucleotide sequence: TGTGCCAGCAGCTCGGACAGGTACAATGAGCAGTTCTTC.

The CDR3 is CASSEALGRSYEQYF. Written as DNA, the CDR3 is TGTGCCAGCAGTGAAGCGCTGGGCAGATCCTACGAGCAGTACTTC. The genes are TRBV2 and TRBJ2-7; D is ambiguous. V was clipped by 0 bases and J by 1 base, with 10 bases between them. CDR3 length: 15 amino acids. Germline V lookup: CDR1 SNHLY, CDR2 FYNNEI.

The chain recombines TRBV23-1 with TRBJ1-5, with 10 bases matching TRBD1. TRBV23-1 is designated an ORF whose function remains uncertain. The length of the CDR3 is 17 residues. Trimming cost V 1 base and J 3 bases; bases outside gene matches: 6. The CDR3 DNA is TGCGCCAGCAGTCAATTCGACAGGGGGCTGAACAATCAGCCCCAGCATTTT. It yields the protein CASSQFDRGLNNQPQHF.

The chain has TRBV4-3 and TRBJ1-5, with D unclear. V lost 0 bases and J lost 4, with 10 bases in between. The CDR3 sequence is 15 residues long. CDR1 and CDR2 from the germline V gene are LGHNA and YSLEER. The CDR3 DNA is TGCGCCAGCAGCCAAGATCAGGTGATGAATCAGCCCCAGCATTTT. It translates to CASSQDQVMNQPQHF.

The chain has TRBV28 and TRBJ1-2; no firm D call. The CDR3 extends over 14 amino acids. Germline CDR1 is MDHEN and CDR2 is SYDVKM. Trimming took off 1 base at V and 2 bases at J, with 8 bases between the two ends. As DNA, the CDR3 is TGTGCCAGCAGTTTATTCGGGTTCAACTATGGCTACACCTTC. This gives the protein CASSLFGFNYGYTF.

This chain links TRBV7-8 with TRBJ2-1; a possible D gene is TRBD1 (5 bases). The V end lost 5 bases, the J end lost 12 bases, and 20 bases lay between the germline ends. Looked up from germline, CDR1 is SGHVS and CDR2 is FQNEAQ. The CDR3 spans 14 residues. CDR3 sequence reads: CASSLRTKTVRQFF. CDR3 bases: TGTGCCAGCAGCCTGAGGACAAAGACTGTCCGGCAGTTCTTC.

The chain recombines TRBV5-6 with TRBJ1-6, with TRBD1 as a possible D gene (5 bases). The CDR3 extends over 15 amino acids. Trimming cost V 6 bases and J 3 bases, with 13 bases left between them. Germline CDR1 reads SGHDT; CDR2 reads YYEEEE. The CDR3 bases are TGTGCCAGCACCATGGGGGGGAACTATAATTCACCCCTCCACTTT. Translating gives CASTMGGNYNSPLHF. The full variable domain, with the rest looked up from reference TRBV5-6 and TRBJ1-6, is DAGVTQSPTHLIKTRGQQVTLRCSPKSGHDTVSWYQQALGQGPQFIFQYYEEEERQRGNFPDRFSGHQFPNYSSELNVNALLLGDSALYLCASTMGGNYNSPLHFGNGTRLTVT.

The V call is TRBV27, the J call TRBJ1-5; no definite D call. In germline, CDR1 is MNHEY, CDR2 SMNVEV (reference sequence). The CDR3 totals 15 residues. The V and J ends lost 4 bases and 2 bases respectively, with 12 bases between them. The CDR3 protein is CASSSTDGGNQPQHF. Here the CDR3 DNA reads TGTGCCAGCAGTTCTACGGATGGAGGCAATCAGCCCCAGCATTTT.

CDR3 region: CASSRDRLDTGELFF. The CDR3 coding sequence is TGTGCCAGCTCACGGGACAGGTTAGACACCGGGGAGCTGTTTTTT. The chain carries TRBV18 and TRBJ2-2, with 8 bases fitting TRBD1. J gave up 3 bases and V 4 bases, and 4 bases lay outside the gene matches. This CDR3 region has 15 residues. Germline lookup yields CDR1 KGHSH and CDR2 LQKENI.

CDR3 loop: CASSSLADYTGELFF. The CDR3 DNA is TGCGCCAGCAGCTCACTAGCGGATTACACCGGGGAGCTGTTTTTT. The rearrangement links TRBV5-1 to TRBJ2-2, with 8 bases that match TRBD2. Germline V gene lookup returns CDR1 SGHRS and CDR2 YFSETQ. Trimming at V came to 3 bases and at J to 3 bases, leaving 4 bases not matched to a gene. The CDR3 runs 15 residues.

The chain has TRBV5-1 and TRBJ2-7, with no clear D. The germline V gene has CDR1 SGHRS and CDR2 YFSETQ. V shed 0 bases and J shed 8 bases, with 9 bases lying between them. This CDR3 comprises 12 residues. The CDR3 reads CASSLDSLQQYF. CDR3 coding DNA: TGCGCCAGCAGCTTGGACTCTCTTCAGCAGTACTTC.

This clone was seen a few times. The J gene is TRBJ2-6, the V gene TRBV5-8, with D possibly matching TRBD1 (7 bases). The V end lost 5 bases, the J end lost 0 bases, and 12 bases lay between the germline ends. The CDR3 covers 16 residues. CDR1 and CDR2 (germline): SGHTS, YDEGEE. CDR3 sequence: CASSPGGFSGANVLTF. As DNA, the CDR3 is TGTGCCAGCAGTCCAGGGGGGTTCTCTGGGGCCAACGTCCTGACTTTC. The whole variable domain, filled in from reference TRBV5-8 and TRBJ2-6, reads EAGVTQSPTHLIKTRGQQATLRCSPISGHTSVYWYQQALGLGLQFLLWYDEGEERNRGNFPPRFSGRQFPNYSSELNVNALELEDSALYLCASSPGGFSGANVLTFGAGSRLTVL.

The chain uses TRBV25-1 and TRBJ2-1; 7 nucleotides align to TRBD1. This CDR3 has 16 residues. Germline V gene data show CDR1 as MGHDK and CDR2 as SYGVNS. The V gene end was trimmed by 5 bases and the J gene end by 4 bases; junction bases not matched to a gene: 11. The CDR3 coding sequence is TGTGCCAGCAGTAAACACAGGGGAGTCGCGTACAATGAGCAGTTCTTC. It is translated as CASSKHRGVAYNEQFF.

CDR3: CASSQPLSASYNEQFF. In nucleotides, the CDR3 is TGTGCCAGCAGCCAACCACTCAGCGCGTCCTACAATGAGCAGTTCTTC. The V call is TRBV28, the J call TRBJ2-1; no reliable D call. Trimming shortened V by 6 bases and J by 1 base, and 16 bases separated the two germline ends. There are 16 residues in the CDR3. Per germline, CDR1 MDHEN and CDR2 SYDVKM.

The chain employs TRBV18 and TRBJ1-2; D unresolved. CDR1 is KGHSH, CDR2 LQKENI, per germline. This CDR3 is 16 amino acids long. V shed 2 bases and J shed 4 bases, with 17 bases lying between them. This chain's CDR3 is CASSPEAPPPSYGYTF. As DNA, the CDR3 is TGTGCCAGCTCACCAGAGGCACCGCCCCCCTCCTATGGCTACACCTTC.

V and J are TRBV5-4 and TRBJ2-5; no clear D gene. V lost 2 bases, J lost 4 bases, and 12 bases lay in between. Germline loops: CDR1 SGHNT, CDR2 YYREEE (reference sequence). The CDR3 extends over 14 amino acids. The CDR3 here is CASSLEAETETQYF. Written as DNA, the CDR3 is TGTGCCAGCAGCTTAGAAGCTGAAACAGAGACCCAGTACTTC.

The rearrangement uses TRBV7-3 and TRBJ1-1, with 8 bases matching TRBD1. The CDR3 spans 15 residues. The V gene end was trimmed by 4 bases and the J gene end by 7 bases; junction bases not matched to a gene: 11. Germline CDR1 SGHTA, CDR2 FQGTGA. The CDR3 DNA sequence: TGTGCCAGCAGCTCCTCAGGGGGCGCCGGTTTTGAAGCTTTCTTT. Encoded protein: CASSSSGGAGFEAFF.

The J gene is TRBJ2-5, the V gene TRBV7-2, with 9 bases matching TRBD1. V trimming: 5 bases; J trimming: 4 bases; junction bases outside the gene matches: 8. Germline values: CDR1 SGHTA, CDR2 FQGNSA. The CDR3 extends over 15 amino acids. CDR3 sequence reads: CASSVQTGGPETQYF. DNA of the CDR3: TGTGCCAGCAGCGTACAGACAGGGGGTCCAGAGACCCAGTACTTC.